This note documents a single TCR beta chain sequence. Template material for amplifying TCR beta CDR3 regions consisted of RNA transcripts. When the TCR CDR3 underwent first-round RT-PCR, the HTBI primer set was used. TCRdb redid the calling of the multiplex PCR reads with MiXCR, one entry per CDR3 protein. This table holds hundreds of thousands of distinct CDR3 sequences, about 15% found once. The CDR3 spans 15 residues. The ends lost 3 bases at V and 4 bases at J; junction bases unmatched: 6. CDR1 MDHEN and CDR2 SYDVKM come from the germline V gene. This sample stems from a study of T cells in Graves' hyperthyroidism and ophthalmopathy. Subjects aged 18 to 65 presented with newly diagnosed hyperthyroidism of less than 2 months' duration.

This chain joins TRBV28 and TRBJ2-4; 7 nucleotides align to TRBD2. This receptor was identified in a woman aged 25 to 39 with Graves' hyperthyroidism. What was sequenced was blood. CDR3: CASSLNGLVKNIQYF. The CDR3 DNA reads as TGTGCCAGCAGTTTGAACGGACTAGTTAAAAACATTCAGTACTTC.